This T cell receptor (beta chain) was sequenced for a study of CD8 T cells in Susac syndrome. Random hexamers served to reverse transcribe about 0.5 to 1 ug RNA. An immunoSEQ multiplex PCR amplified TCR beta CDR3 over 54 Vbeta and 13 Jbeta. Using its own MiXCR run on the immunoSEQ multiplex PCR reads, TCRdb lists one record per CDR3 protein. Found here are some 170,000 distinct CDR3 sequences, just under 95% of them singletons; the top ten hold more than 0.11%. This clonotype was counted once. TCR beta sequences were obtained from blood CD8+ and CD4+ T cells. Controls matched for sex and age were healthy donors. Trimming removed 2 bases at V and 8 bases at J, with 18 bases between. The CDR3 contains 14 residues. The germline V gene has CDR1 DFQATT and CDR2 SNEGSKA (reference sequence).

The specimen sequenced was CD4+ T cells from PBMCs. The chain couples TRBV20-1 to TRBJ2-5; D uncertain. This receptor was taken from a human donor in good health. The CDR3 DNA follows: TGCAGTGCTAGAAGAATAGACTTCCCGGACACCCAGTACTTC. Translated, it gives CSARRIDFPDTQYF.